The next 24 T cell receptor beta chains were all read from a single sample in a study of T-cell memory formation after mild COVID-19. MiXCR was run by TCRdb on the 5' RACE reads, yielding one entry per CDR3 protein. This sample has approximately 290,000 distinct CDR3 sequences, with approximately 15% found just once. The sample taken for sequencing was PBMCs or a T cell subset sorted from them (not recorded which). All receptors derive from a man in his late teens or twenties who had mild COVID-19 (a few samples of this study predate the infection). Cell type and time point are not known.

This chain connects TRBV10-1 to TRBJ2-3; D is uncertain. Germline V gene data show CDR1 as WNHNN and CDR2 as SYGVQD (reference sequence). The germline V and J ends were trimmed by 4 bases and 1 base, with 9 bases remaining between them. The CDR3 extends over 14 amino acids. CDR3 nucleotide sequence: TGCGCCAGCAGTGTGAATCAGCGCACAGATACGCAGTATTTT. Residues: CASSVNQRTDTQYF.

In its sample, this clonotype was seen a few times. The V call is TRBV5-1, the J call TRBJ2-7; 8 nucleotides agree with TRBD2. The germline gives CDR1 SGHRS, CDR2 YFSETQ. V trimming: 4 bases; J trimming: 3 bases; junction bases outside the gene matches: 9. CDR3 length: 15 amino acids. The CDR3 sequence: CASSPGGALDYEQYF. CDR3 bases: TGCGCCAGCAGCCCGGGGGGGGCCCTCGACTACGAGCAGTACTTC.

The V call is TRBV4-2, the J call TRBJ2-3; 7 bases line up with TRBD1. Germline-derived CDR1 and CDR2 are LGHNA and YNFKEQ. V shed 2 bases, J shed 4 bases, and the junction held 6 bases outside the gene matches. The CDR3 is 15 amino acids. The CDR3: CASSQSDRDADTQYF. Written as DNA, the CDR3 is TGTGCCAGCAGCCAAAGCGACAGGGACGCAGATACGCAGTATTTT.

CDR3: CSARAGLAYEQYF. For the CDR3, the DNA is TGCAGTGCTAGAGCAGGGCTAGCCTACGAGCAGTACTTC. V is TRBV20-1 and J is TRBJ2-7; possible D gene TRBD1, 5 bases. CDR1 and CDR2 from the germline V gene are DFQATT and SNEGSKA (reference sequence). The germline V and J ends were trimmed by 1 base and 2 bases, with 9 bases remaining between them. CDR3 length: 13 amino acids.

In this sample, this clonotype turned up a few times. The chain recombines TRBV2 with TRBJ2-7; 8 bases fit TRBD2. In germline, CDR1 is SNHLY, CDR2 FYNNEI. The CDR3 sequence is 13 residues long. V trimming: 3 bases; J trimming: 2 bases; junction bases outside the gene matches: 0. The CDR3 DNA reads TGTGCCAGCAGTGACGGGGGGGCCTACGAGCAGTACTTC. This gives the protein CASSDGGAYEQYF.

This sequence joins TRBV28 and TRBJ2-2; 9 bases line up with TRBD1. After removal of 6 bases from V and 5 bases from J, the junction contained 7 bases not matched to a gene. Germline CDR1 reads MDHEN; CDR2 reads SYDVKM. This CDR3 contains 15 residues. In nucleotides, the CDR3 is TGTGCCAGCAGCTCCGGGACAGGGAGAACCGGGGAGCTGTTTTTT. Protein sequence: CASSSGTGRTGELFF.

On this clonotype: The CDR3 carries no conserved terminal phenylalanine or tryptophan, so it likely arises from a read error. V is TRBV4-3 and J is TRBJ1-2; a possible D gene is TRBD1 (6 bases). V was cut by 0 bases and J by 4 bases, with 21 bases left in between. Germline assignment: CDR1 LGHNA and CDR2 YSLEER. The CDR3 is made up of 18 amino acids. The CDR3 region is CASSQDLGLTGAGYGYTL. DNA for the CDR3: TGCGCCAGCAGCCAAGACTTGGGACTGACAGGAGCCGGCTATGGCTACACCTTA.

The CDR3 DNA is TGTGCCAGCAGCTTAGATTGGTCAGGGGGTGGAGAGACCCAGTACTTC. Protein sequence: CASSLDWSGGGETQYF. V gene TRBV7-2 combines with J gene TRBJ2-5, with TRBD1 identical over 7 bases. Trimming at V came to 1 base and at J to 4 bases, leaving 9 bases not matched to a gene. The CDR3 sequence is 16 residues long. CDR1 and CDR2 from the germline V gene are SGHTA and FQGNSA.

The chain recombines TRBV6-5 with TRBJ1-5; D uncertain. CDR3 size: 13 residues. V was shortened by 3 bases and J by 3 bases, with 6 bases between the two germline ends. CDR1 and CDR2 from the germline V gene are MNHEY and SVGAGI. DNA for the CDR3: TGTGCCAGCAGTTATAGTGTCAATCAGCCCCAGCATTTT. Translated: CASSYSVNQPQHF.

This clonotype was seen a few times. This may stem from a read error, because a much larger clone lies one nucleotide away. The chain recombines TRBV5-1 with TRBJ2-5; 11 positions agree with TRBD2. Germline V CDR1 and CDR2: SGHRS, YFSETQ. V lost 2 bases to trimming and J lost 4 bases; unmatched junction nucleotides: 1. This CDR3 spans 14 amino acids. In DNA form, the CDR3 reads TGCGCCAGCAGCTTTACTAGCGGGGGAGAGACCCAGTACTTC. It yields the protein CASSFTSGGETQYF.

This clonotype was picked up a small number of times. This rearrangement joins TRBV20-1 to TRBJ2-7; a possible D gene is TRBD1 (5 bases). Trimming removed 0 bases from V and 0 bases from J, with 9 bases in between. The CDR3 is 14 amino acids. Per the germline V gene, CDR1 is DFQATT and CDR2 is SNEGSKA (reference sequence). The CDR3 sequence: CSARDRDSSYEQYF. The DNA for the CDR3 is TGCAGTGCTAGAGACCGCGACAGCTCCTACGAGCAGTACTTC.

This chain joins TRBV7-2 and TRBJ2-7; D not certain. The length of the CDR3 is 11 residues. Looked up from germline, CDR1 is SGHTA and CDR2 is FQGNSA. The V and J ends lost 3 bases and 6 bases respectively, with 6 bases between them. The CDR3 loop is CASSFSLEQYF. For the CDR3, the DNA is TGTGCCAGCAGCTTCTCTCTCGAGCAGTACTTC. The full variable domain, rest sourced from reference TRBV7-2 and TRBJ2-7, is GAGVSQSPSNKVTEKGKDVELRCDPISGHTALYWYRQSLGQGLEFLIYFQGNSAPDKSGLPSDRFSAERTGGSVSTLTIQRTQQEDSAVYLCASSFSLEQYFGPGTRLTVT.

The J gene is TRBJ1-1, the V gene TRBV7-3, with D uncertain. The germline gives CDR1 SGHTA, CDR2 FQGTGA. This CDR3 is 14 amino acids long. The V gene lost 5 bases and the J gene lost 0 bases, with 10 bases spanning the gap. CDR3 in amino acids: CASSPAGMNTEAFF. In DNA, the CDR3 is TGTGCCAGCAGCCCGGCGGGGATGAACACTGAAGCTTTCTTT.

The chain recombines TRBV28 with TRBJ2-7; the D call may be TRBD1 or TRBD2 (5 bases each). The V gene's germline CDR1 is MDHEN and CDR2 SYDVKM. This CDR3 comprises 12 residues. With 8 bases removed from V and 8 bases from J, the gap between germline ends came to 16 bases. CDR3 sequence reads: CASGDPLVKQYV. Here the CDR3 DNA reads TGTGCCAGCGGGGACCCTTTGGTAAAGCAGTACGTC.

The V gene is TRBV27, the J gene TRBJ2-2; D may correspond to TRBD1 or TRBD2 (5 bases each). Trimming pared 7 bases from V and 0 bases from J, leaving 6 bases between. The CDR3 contains 13 residues. The germline V gene has CDR1 MNHEY and CDR2 SMNVEV (reference sequence). CDR3 region: CASMGANTGELFF. In DNA form, the CDR3 reads TGTGCCAGCATGGGGGCGAACACCGGGGAGCTGTTTTTT.

The chain is built from TRBV12-3 or TRBV12-4 and TRBJ1-2; no clear D. The CDR3 is 15 residues long. Trimming pared 3 bases from V and 0 bases from J, leaving 11 bases between. The CDR3 DNA reads as TGTGCCAGCAGTTTGTCGACTCCCACTAACTATGGCTACACCTTC. Translation gives CASSLSTPTNYGYTF.

This clonotype occurred many times. The chain joins TRBV7-3 to TRBJ2-3; 10 nucleotides align to TRBD2. This CDR3 has 15 amino acids. The junction had 6 bases not matched to a gene; V was cut back by 4 bases and J by 5 bases. Per the germline V gene, CDR1 is SGHTA and CDR2 is FQGTGA. The CDR3 bases are TGTGCCAGCAGCTCTAGCGGGGGCGGGGGAGATACGCAGTATTTT. It codes for CASSSSGGGGDTQYF.

V and J are TRBV15 and TRBJ2-5; unclear D gene. V gave up 1 base and J gave up 0 bases, with 15 bases separating them. From germline, CDR1 is LNHNV and CDR2 YYDKDF (reference sequence). This CDR3 is 17 amino acids long. CDR3 coding DNA: TGTGCCACCAGCAGAGGCAACGGTGGTCCAGACCAAGAGACCCAGTACTTC. It specifies CATSRGNGGPDQETQYF.

The chain combines TRBV6-5 with TRBJ1-2, with 8 bases aligning to TRBD1. In germline, CDR1 is MNHEY, CDR2 SVGAGI. The V and J ends lost 8 bases and 7 bases, in that order; junction bases with no gene match: 18. The CDR3 loop spans 16 amino acids. The CDR3 is CASGPQGWTGIFGYTF. The DNA for the CDR3 is TGTGCCAGCGGGCCCCAAGGTTGGACAGGGATTTTTGGCTACACCTTC.

The DNA for the CDR3 is TGCAGTGCCGGGGGGCCAGGAGATACGCAGTATTTT. It codes for CSAGGPGDTQYF. The chain employs TRBV20-1 and TRBJ2-3; TRBD2 might be the D (7 bases). Germline V gene data show CDR1 as DFQATT and CDR2 as SNEGSKA (reference sequence). The CDR3 is made up of 12 amino acids. Trimming stripped 6 bases from V and 5 bases from J, with 12 bases between.

Only one count was recorded for this clonotype. The chain couples TRBV9 to TRBJ1-2, with 7 bases lining up with TRBD1. The CDR3 contains 14 residues. The J segment lost 2 bases and the V segment lost 3 bases, leaving 4 bases of the junction unmatched. The V gene's germline CDR1 is SGDLS and CDR2 YYNGEE. CDR3 protein: CASSAAGQNYGYTF. The DNA for the CDR3 is TGTGCCAGCAGCGCCGCGGGACAGAACTATGGCTACACCTTC.

This CDR3 reads CASSLAYGDGREDNEQFF. Written as DNA, the CDR3 is TGTGCCAGCAGCTTAGCATACGGGGACGGACGAGAAGACAATGAGCAGTTCTTC. This chain uses TRBV7-9 with TRBJ2-1; D could derive from TRBD1 or TRBD2 (5 bases each). Per the germline V gene, CDR1 is SEHNR and CDR2 is FQNEAQ (reference sequence). Trimming removed 0 bases at V and 5 bases at J, with 20 bases between. The CDR3 runs to 18 residues.

CDR3 amino acids: CACTSGLGELFF. The CDR3 DNA reads as TGTGCCTGTACCTCCGGGCTTGGGGAGCTGTTTTTT. The V and J genes are TRBV6-5 and TRBJ2-2; D unresolved. Germline V lookup: CDR1 MNHEY, CDR2 SVGAGI. Trimming pared 11 bases from V and 8 bases from J, leaving 15 bases between. CDR3 size: 12 residues.

V is TRBV9 and J is TRBJ2-2, with 8 bases matching TRBD2. The J segment lost 4 bases and the V segment lost 0 bases, leaving 5 bases of the junction unmatched. Germline CDR1 is SGDLS and CDR2 is YYNGEE. CDR3 size: 16 residues. This CDR3 reads CASSVGVAGSTGELFF. The CDR3 nucleotides are TGTGCCAGCAGCGTAGGCGTAGCGGGGTCCACCGGGGAGCTGTTTTTT. Full variable domain (remainder filled in from reference TRBV9 and TRBJ2-2): DSGVTQTPKHLITATGQRVTLRCSPRSGDLSVYWYQQSLDQGLQFLIQYYNGEERAKGNILERFSAQQFPDLHSELNLSSLELGDSALYFCASSVGVAGSTGELFFGEGSRLTVL.